Given below is one TCR beta chain in context. Its antigen remains unidentified. The entry originates in a study of T cell responses to AZD1222 COVID-19 vaccine. Findings and caveats of the study: Two AZD1222 administrations were followed by greater Spike-specific TCR breadth and depth. Nearly half of spike-specific TCRs reportedly target variant regions that are unmutated in the B.1.351 and B.1.1.7 variants. Among the donors, most were white British and more were female, and clonal diversity was possibly underestimated. Across spike, vaccine-associated CD4 TCRs were found, dominant at 160-218 and 743-854.

Data came from immunoSEQ multiplex PCR; TCRdb stores just in-frame clones and leaves some out. The sample consists of some 130,000 clones, about nine tenths of them appearing once. The sequences come from peripheral blood, collected 28 days after the second AZD1222 dose. The receptor's source is an adult who received the AZD1222 COVID-19 vaccine.

The DNA of the CDR3 is TGTGCCAGTAGTCTCAAGCCGGGATCACATGAGAGAGGCTACACCTTC. It yields the protein CASSLKPGSHERGYTF. The V call is TRBV19, the J call TRBJ1-2; D remains unclear. This CDR3 comprises 16 residues. V lost 5 bases, J lost 8 bases, and 24 bases lay in between. In germline, CDR1 is LNHDA, CDR2 SQIVND (reference sequence).